This T cell receptor beta chain appears in the sequencing data of a study of T cells in tuberculosis. The germline V gene encodes CDR1 SEHNR and CDR2 FQNEAQ (reference sequence). Trimming shortened V by 5 bases and J by 9 bases, and 11 bases separated the two germline ends. This CDR3 contains 12 residues. Cells were sorted from thawed PBMC rested overnight and stained with GMM-loaded CD1B tetramer, viability dye and anti-CD3. C32 glucose monomycolate from Rhodococcus equi was loaded onto the CD1B tetramers. Clones were read by immunoSEQ multiplex PCR, and TCRdb kept only the in-frame ones, dropping some. The table lists approximately 60,000 clones, 81% of them singletons.

The chain uses TRBV7-9 and TRBJ1-5; no reliable D call. Sequenced: CD1b-GMM tetramer-negative cells sorted from PBMCs. This clonotype was obtained from an adult woman with latent tuberculosis. The CDR3 loop reads CASSRDAGPQHF. CDR3 bases: TGTGCCAGCAGCCGCGACGCGGGGCCCCAGCATTTT.